The present T cell receptor beta chain was sequenced within a study of radiation and T cells in renal cell carcinoma. As for time point: baseline pretreatment blood. Stated treatment: 15 Gy SBRT to primary tumor, nephrectomy 4 weeks later. Clear cell pathology was present in this patient's renal cell carcinoma. V shed 1 base and J shed 3 bases, with 9 bases lying between them. This CDR3 contains 15 residues. Germline V CDR1 and CDR2: SGHTA, FQGTGA. This clone was detected many times. Profiled with immunoSEQ multiplex PCR; TCRdb holds only in-frame clones, not every one. The sample shows about 61,000 clones, more than 60% of them seen only once.

This sequence joins TRBV7-3 and TRBJ2-2; D not resolved. The clonotype originates from a man in his fifties or sixties with renal cell carcinoma. Sequenced material: blood, taken from a patient whose treatment included radiotherapy and nephrectomy. This CDR3 reads CASSLNGVDTGELFF. The CDR3 DNA reads TGTGCCAGCAGCTTAAATGGGGTGGACACCGGGGAGCTGTTTTTT. Full variable domain (missing parts from reference TRBV7-3 and TRBJ2-2): GAGVSQTPSNKVTEKGKYVELRCDPISGHTALYWYRQSLGQGPEFLIYFQGTGAADDSGLPNDRFFAVRPEGSVSTLKIQRTERGDSAVYLCASSLNGVDTGELFFGEGSRLTVL.